This TCR beta chain was profiled in a study of blood T cell repertoires in COVID-19. The repertoire was sequenced with immunoSEQ multiplex PCR; TCRdb's copy has only in-frame clones and lacks some. The sample holds about 390,000 clones, 87% seen once. Germline V lookup: CDR1 SGHVS, CDR2 FNYEAQ. The CDR3 contains 16 residues. V lost 1 base and J 4 bases, leaving 16 bases between the germline ends. This clonotype originated in a woman aged 60 to 75 with COVID-19, enrolled during active disease. V and J are TRBV7-6 and TRBJ1-1; D is unclear. The material sequenced was peripheral blood. Here the CDR3 reads CASSLGLTAVGTEAFF. The CDR3 DNA reads as TGTGCCAGCAGCTTAGGCCTCACTGCTGTCGGCACTGAAGCTTTCTTT.